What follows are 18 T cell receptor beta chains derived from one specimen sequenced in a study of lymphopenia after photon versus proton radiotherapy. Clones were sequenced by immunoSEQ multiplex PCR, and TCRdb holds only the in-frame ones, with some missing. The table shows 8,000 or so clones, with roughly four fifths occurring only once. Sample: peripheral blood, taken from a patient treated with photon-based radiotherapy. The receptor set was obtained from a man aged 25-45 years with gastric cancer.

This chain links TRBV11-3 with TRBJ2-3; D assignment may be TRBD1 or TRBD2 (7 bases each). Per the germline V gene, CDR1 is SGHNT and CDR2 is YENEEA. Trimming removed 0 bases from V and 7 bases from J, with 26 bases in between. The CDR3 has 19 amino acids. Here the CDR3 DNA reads TGTGCCAGCAGCTTAGATCAGGGGGGGACTCAGTCCCCCCGGAATACGCAGTATTTT. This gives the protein CASSLDQGGTQSPRNTQYF. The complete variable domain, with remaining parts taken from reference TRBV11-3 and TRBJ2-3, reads EAGVVQSPRYKIIEKKQPVAFWCNPISGHNTLYWYLQNLGQGPELLIRYENEEAVDDSQLPKDRFSAERLKGVDSTLKIQPAELGDSAVYLCASSLDQGGTQSPRNTQYFGPGTRLTVL.

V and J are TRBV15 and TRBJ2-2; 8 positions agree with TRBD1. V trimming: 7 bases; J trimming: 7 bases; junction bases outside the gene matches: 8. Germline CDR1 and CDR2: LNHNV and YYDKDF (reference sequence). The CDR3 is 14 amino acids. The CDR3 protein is CATTKDRANGELFF. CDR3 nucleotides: TGTGCCACCACCAAGGACAGGGCAAACGGGGAGCTGTTTTTT.

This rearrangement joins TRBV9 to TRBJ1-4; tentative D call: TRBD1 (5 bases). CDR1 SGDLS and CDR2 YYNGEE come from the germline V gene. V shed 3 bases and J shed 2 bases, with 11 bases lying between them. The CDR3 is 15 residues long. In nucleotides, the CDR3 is TGTGCCAGCAGCGGAGGGGCAGTTACTAATGAAAAACTGTTTTTT. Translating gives CASSGGAVTNEKLFF.

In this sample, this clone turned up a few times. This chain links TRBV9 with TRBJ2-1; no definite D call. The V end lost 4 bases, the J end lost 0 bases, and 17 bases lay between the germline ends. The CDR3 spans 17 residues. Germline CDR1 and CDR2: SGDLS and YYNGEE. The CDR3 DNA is TGTGCCAGCAGCCAAGATCCGGCATGGAGCTCCTACAATGAGCAGTTCTTC. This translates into CASSQDPAWSSYNEQFF.

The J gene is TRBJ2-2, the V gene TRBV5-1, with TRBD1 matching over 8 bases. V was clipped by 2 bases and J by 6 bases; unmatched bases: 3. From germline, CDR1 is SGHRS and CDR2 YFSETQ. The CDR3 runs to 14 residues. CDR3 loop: CASSFGQGPGELFF. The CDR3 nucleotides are TGCGCCAGCAGCTTCGGACAGGGTCCCGGGGAGCTGTTTTTT. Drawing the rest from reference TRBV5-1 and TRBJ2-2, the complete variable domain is KAGVTQTPRYLIKTRGQQVTLSCSPISGHRSVSWYQQTPGQGLQFLFEYFSETQRNKGNFPGRFSGRQFSNSRSEMNVSTLELGDSALYLCASSFGQGPGELFFGEGSRLTVL.

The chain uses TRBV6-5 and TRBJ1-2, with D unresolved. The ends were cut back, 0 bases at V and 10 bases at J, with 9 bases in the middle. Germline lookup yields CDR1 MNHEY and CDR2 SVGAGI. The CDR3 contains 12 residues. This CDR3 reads CASSYSSGDYTF. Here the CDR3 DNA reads TGTGCCAGCAGTTACTCCTCGGGCGACTACACCTTC.

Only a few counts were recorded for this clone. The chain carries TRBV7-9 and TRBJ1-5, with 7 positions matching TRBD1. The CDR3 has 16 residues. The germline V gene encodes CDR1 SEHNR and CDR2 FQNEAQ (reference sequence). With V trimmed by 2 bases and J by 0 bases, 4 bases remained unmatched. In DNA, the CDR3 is TGTGCCAGCAGCTTAATGGCAGGGGGTAGCAATCAGCCCCAGCATTTT. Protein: CASSLMAGGSNQPQHF.

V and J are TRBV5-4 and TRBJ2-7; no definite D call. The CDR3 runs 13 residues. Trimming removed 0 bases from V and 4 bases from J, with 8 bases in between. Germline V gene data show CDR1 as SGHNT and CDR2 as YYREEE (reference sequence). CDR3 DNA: TGTGCCAGCAGCTTGGTTCCCGGGTACGAGCAGTACTTC. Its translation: CASSLVPGYEQYF.

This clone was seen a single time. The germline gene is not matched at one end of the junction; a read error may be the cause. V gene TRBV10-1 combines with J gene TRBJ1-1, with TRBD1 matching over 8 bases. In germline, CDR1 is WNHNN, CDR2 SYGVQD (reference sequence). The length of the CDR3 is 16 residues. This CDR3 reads CAGSPTGAQLNTEAFF. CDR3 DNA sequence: TGCGCCGGCAGCCCGACAGGGGCCCAACTGAACACTGAAGCTTTCTTT.

CDR3 in amino acids: CASSLWRLASGPGELFF. The DNA for the CDR3 is TGTGCCAGCAGTTTATGGAGGTTGGCTAGCGGGCCCGGGGAGCTGTTTTTT. The chain links TRBV28 to TRBJ2-2, with 8 bases lining up with TRBD2. The CDR3 totals 17 residues. Unmatched junction bases numbered 9, after V lost 0 bases and J lost 6 bases. Germline CDR1 MDHEN, CDR2 SYDVKM.

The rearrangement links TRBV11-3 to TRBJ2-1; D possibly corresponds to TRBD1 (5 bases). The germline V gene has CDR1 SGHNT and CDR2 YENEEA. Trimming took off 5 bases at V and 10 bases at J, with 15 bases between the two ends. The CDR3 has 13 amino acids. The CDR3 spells CASSGDRGGEQFF. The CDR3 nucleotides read TGTGCCAGCAGCGGGGATAGGGGCGGCGAGCAGTTCTTC.

The CDR3 coding sequence is TGTGCCAGCTCACCGACGGTCTCCTACGAGCAGTACTTC. This sequence encodes CASSPTVSYEQYF. The V call is TRBV18, the J call TRBJ2-7; D remains unclear. Trimming cost V 3 bases and J 0 bases, with 6 bases left between them. The germline V gene has CDR1 KGHSH and CDR2 LQKENI. This CDR3 comprises 13 residues. The full variable domain, with the rest looked up from reference TRBV18 and TRBJ2-7, is NAGVMQNPRHLVRRRGQEARLRCSPMKGHSHVYWYRQLPEEGLKFMVYLQKENIIDESGMPKERFSAEFPKEGPSILRIQQVVRGDSAAYFCASSPTVSYEQYFGPGTRLTVT.

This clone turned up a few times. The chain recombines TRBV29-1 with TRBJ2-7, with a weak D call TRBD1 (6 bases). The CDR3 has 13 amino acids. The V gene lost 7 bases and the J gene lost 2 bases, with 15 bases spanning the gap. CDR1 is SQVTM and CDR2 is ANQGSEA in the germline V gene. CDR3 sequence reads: CSAQATGTYEQYF. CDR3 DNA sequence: TGCAGCGCCCAGGCCACAGGGACCTACGAGCAGTACTTC.

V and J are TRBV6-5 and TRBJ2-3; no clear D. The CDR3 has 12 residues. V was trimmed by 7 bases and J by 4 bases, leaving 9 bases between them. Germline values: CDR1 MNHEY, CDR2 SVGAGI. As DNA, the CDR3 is TGTGCCAGCAACGGCGTCGCAGATACGCAGTATTTT. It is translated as CASNGVADTQYF.

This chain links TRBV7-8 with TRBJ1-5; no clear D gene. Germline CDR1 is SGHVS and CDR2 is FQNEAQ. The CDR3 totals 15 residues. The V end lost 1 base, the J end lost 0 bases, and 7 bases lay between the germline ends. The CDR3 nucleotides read TGTGCCAGCAGCTTAGGAGAGTATAGCAATCAGCCCCAGCATTTT. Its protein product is CASSLGEYSNQPQHF.

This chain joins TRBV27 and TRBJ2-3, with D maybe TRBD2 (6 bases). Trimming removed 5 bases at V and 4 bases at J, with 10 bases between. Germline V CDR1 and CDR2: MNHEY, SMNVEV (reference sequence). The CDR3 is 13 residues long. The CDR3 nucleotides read TGTGCCAGCAGTAACACTAGCCCAGATACGCAGTATTTT. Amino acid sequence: CASSNTSPDTQYF.

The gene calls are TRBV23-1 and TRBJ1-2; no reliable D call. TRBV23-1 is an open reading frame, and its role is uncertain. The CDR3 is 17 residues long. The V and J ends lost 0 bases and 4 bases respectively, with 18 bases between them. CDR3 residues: CASSQSMAVGRTYGYTF. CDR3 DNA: TGCGCCAGCAGTCAATCGATGGCCGTAGGACGGACCTATGGCTACACCTTC.

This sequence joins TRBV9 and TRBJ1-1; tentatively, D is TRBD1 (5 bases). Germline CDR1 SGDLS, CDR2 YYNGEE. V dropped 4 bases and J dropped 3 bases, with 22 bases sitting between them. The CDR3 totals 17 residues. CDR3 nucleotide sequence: TGTGCCAGCAGCTTCGGGACCTCCCTAGGTTTGGACACTGAAGCTTTCTTT. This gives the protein CASSFGTSLGLDTEAFF.